One and the same sample provided the 21 T cell receptor beta chains below, sequenced in a study of T cell responses to AZD1222 COVID-19 vaccine. Sequenced by immunoSEQ multiplex PCR; TCRdb stores in-frame clones only, minus some. Of some 150,000 clones in the sample, around 90% were seen once. The sample consisted of peripheral blood, taken 28 days after the second AZD1222 dose. The receptors were gathered from an adult who received the AZD1222 COVID-19 vaccine.

This chain joins TRBV7-6 and TRBJ2-4; TRBD1 matches 9 bases. CDR3 size: 17 residues. Per the germline V gene, CDR1 is SGHVS and CDR2 is FNYEAQ. J gave up 0 bases and V 5 bases, and 8 bases lay outside the gene matches. The CDR3 region is CASSTDPGQGAKNIQYF. The CDR3 bases are TGTGCCAGCAGCACCGACCCGGGACAGGGAGCCAAAAACATTCAGTACTTC.

The chain couples TRBV28 to TRBJ2-5; TRBD1 might be the D (5 bases). The CDR3 loop spans 14 amino acids. Germline V CDR1 and CDR2: MDHEN, SYDVKM. V lost 5 bases, J lost 1 base, and 11 bases lay in between. The CDR3 sequence: CASSVTVPQETQYF. The CDR3 DNA is TGTGCCAGCAGTGTGACAGTCCCCCAAGAGACCCAGTACTTC.

The chain is built from TRBV7-2 and TRBJ2-3; D is uncertain. V was cut by 1 base and J by 3 bases, with 8 bases left in between. CDR3 length equals 14 residues. Germline assignment: CDR1 SGHTA and CDR2 FQGNSA. CDR3 sequence (DNA): TGTGCCAGCAGCTTAGATCGGGCGACAGATACGCAGTATTTT. Residues: CASSLDRATDTQYF.

The chain combines TRBV24-1 with TRBJ2-1; possibly TRBD1 or TRBD2 for D (7 bases each). Germline-derived CDR1 and CDR2 are KGHDR and SFDVKD. This CDR3 is 16 amino acids long. V was pared by 2 bases and J by 2 bases, with 12 bases between. The CDR3 bases are TGTGCCACCAGTGATTCAGGGGGGGGAGCCTACAATGAGCAGTTCTTC. This sequence encodes CATSDSGGGAYNEQFF.

This clone was observed once. This rearrangement joins TRBV4-3 to TRBJ2-6, with 10 bases aligning to TRBD1. The trim removed 4 bases at V and 4 bases at J, leaving 10 bases unmatched. CDR3 length equals 18 residues. CDR1 and CDR2 (germline): LGHNA, YSLEER. In DNA, the CDR3 is TGCGCCAGCAGCCCCCGGGACAGGGGCTATAAGGGGGCCAACGTCCTGACTTTC. It is translated as CASSPRDRGYKGANVLTF.

V usage is TRBV2 and J usage is TRBJ1-5; maybe TRBD1 (5 bases). CDR1 is SNHLY, CDR2 FYNNEI, per germline. Trimming stripped 1 base from V and 7 bases from J, with 11 bases between. This CDR3 has 14 residues. The CDR3 DNA is TGTGCCAGCAGTGAAGGAAGGGGCGCGCAGCCCCAGCATTTT. This encodes CASSEGRGAQPQHF.

Comments on this clone: Other DNA sequences from this sample encode an identical CDR3 as well. This rearrangement joins TRBV5-1 to TRBJ1-3; D ambiguous. Per germline, CDR1 SGHRS and CDR2 YFSETQ. The CDR3 has 12 residues. Between the trimmed V and J ends, which lost 4 bases and 4 bases, there was a span of 6 bases. The CDR3 sequence is CASSREGNTIYF. CDR3 DNA sequence: TGCGCCAGCAGCAGGGAGGGAAACACCATATATTTT. Full variable domain (rest looked up from reference TRBV5-1 and TRBJ1-3): KAGVTQTPRYLIKTRGQQVTLSCSPISGHRSVSWYQQTPGQGLQFLFEYFSETQRNKGNFPGRFSGRQFSNSRSEMNVSTLELGDSALYLCASSREGNTIYFGEGSWLTVV.

The chain is built from TRBV18 and TRBJ1-1; D is unclear. Germline lookup yields CDR1 KGHSH and CDR2 LQKENI. V was clipped by 1 base and J by 0 bases, with 9 bases between them. The CDR3 contains 15 residues. CDR3 region: CASSPQSDLNTEAFF. CDR3 DNA sequence: TGTGCCAGCTCACCACAGTCAGATCTGAACACTGAAGCTTTCTTT.

This clone has only one observation. The J gene is TRBJ1-6, the V gene TRBV7-2, with a weak D call TRBD1 (6 bases). This CDR3 region has 18 residues. V was shortened by 4 bases and J by 8 bases, with 24 bases between the two germline ends. Germline V gives CDR1 SGHTA, CDR2 FQGNSA. This CDR3 reads CASSYSGWRGQNDSPLHF. CDR3 in DNA: TGTGCCAGCAGCTACTCAGGTTGGCGGGGGCAAAATGATTCACCCCTCCACTTT.

In DNA form, the CDR3 reads TGTGCCACCAGCCGACAGGCGGGGACCGAGCAGTACTTC. Amino acid sequence: CATSRQAGTEQYF. V is TRBV15 and J is TRBJ2-7, with D possibly called TRBD1 or TRBD2 (6 bases each). V lost 5 bases and J 6 bases, leaving 14 bases between the germline ends. The CDR3 has 13 amino acids. Looked up from germline, CDR1 is LNHNV and CDR2 is YYDKDF (reference sequence).

The chain links TRBV7-9 to TRBJ2-7; 8 positions agree with TRBD2. J was trimmed by 2 bases and V by 5 bases; bases with no gene match: 8. This CDR3 region has 15 residues. The V gene's germline CDR1 is SEHNR and CDR2 FQNEAQ (reference sequence). The CDR3 DNA follows: TGTGCCAGCAGCGTCGGGAGGGCAGCCACCTACGAGCAGTACTTC. Protein product: CASSVGRAATYEQYF. Drawing the rest from reference TRBV7-9 and TRBJ2-7, the complete variable domain is DTGVSQNPRHKITKRGQNVTFRCDPISEHNRLYWYRQTLGQGPEFLTYFQNEAQLEKSRLLSDRFSAERPKGSFSTLEIQRTEQGDSAMYLCASSVGRAATYEQYFGPGTRLTVT.

This chain connects TRBV5-1 to TRBJ1-2; 8 bases match TRBD1. The CDR3 covers 14 residues. The germline CDR1 and CDR2 sequences are SGHRS and YFSETQ. V was clipped by 0 bases and J by 8 bases; unmatched bases: 6. The CDR3 protein is CASSLESGGQGYTF. The CDR3 nucleotides are TGCGCCAGCAGCTTGGAATCAGGGGGCCAAGGCTACACCTTC. Full variable domain (rest looked up from reference TRBV5-1 and TRBJ1-2): KAGVTQTPRYLIKTRGQQVTLSCSPISGHRSVSWYQQTPGQGLQFLFEYFSETQRNKGNFPGRFSGRQFSNSRSEMNVSTLELGDSALYLCASSLESGGQGYTFGSGTRLTVV.

This clone was observed a few times. The J gene is TRBJ2-1, the V gene TRBV27; D is undetermined. V shed 10 bases and J shed 9 bases, with 7 bases lying between them. Germline CDR1 and CDR2: MNHEY and SMNVEV (reference sequence). The CDR3 length is 9 residues. CDR3 residues: CAIGSEQFF. CDR3 bases: TGTGCCATCGGTAGTGAGCAGTTCTTC.

This clone occurred once. This rearrangement joins TRBV2 to TRBJ1-1; the D gene is possibly TRBD1 (5 bases). V lost 2 bases and J 5 bases, leaving 18 bases between the germline ends. The CDR3 sequence is 16 residues long. Germline V gene sequence: CDR1 SNHLY, CDR2 FYNNEI. The CDR3 loop reads CASSEIIGHRWTEAFF. CDR3 in DNA: TGTGCCAGCAGTGAAATTATCGGACACCGGTGGACTGAAGCTTTCTTT.

V usage is TRBV11-3 and J usage is TRBJ2-1; D gene uncertain. The length of the CDR3 is 13 residues. Germline CDR1 SGHNT, CDR2 YENEEA. Trimming removed 1 base at V and 4 bases at J, with 5 bases between. The CDR3 nucleotides read TGTGCCAGCAGCTTAGGCCCGTACAATGAGCAGTTCTTC. Amino acid sequence: CASSLGPYNEQFF.

The rearrangement links TRBV27 to TRBJ1-5; the D gene is possibly TRBD1 (6 bases). CDR1 is MNHEY, CDR2 SMNVEV, per germline (reference sequence). The V end was cut by 5 bases, the J end by 3 bases, with 14 bases between. The CDR3 is made up of 15 amino acids. In nucleotides, the CDR3 is TGTGCCAGCAGTCCAAACACAGGGCTCAATCAGCCCCAGCATTTT. It yields the protein CASSPNTGLNQPQHF.

This chain connects TRBV30 to TRBJ2-1; D is unclear. Germline lookup yields CDR1 GTSNPN and CDR2 SVGIG (reference sequence). This CDR3 has 13 amino acids. The CDR3 loop is CAADTNSYNEQFF. The DNA of the CDR3 is TGTGCAGCAGACACCAACTCCTACAATGAGCAGTTCTTC.

The rearrangement uses TRBV7-8 and TRBJ1-6, with 9 bases identical to TRBD1. Per the germline V gene, CDR1 is SGHVS and CDR2 is FQNEAQ. V dropped 5 bases and J dropped 3; count of bases not matched to a gene: 5. The CDR3 has 16 amino acids. CDR3 DNA: TGTGCCAGCAGCAGGGGACAGGGAGTCTATAATTCACCCCTCCACTTT. Protein: CASSRGQGVYNSPLHF.

The rearrangement links TRBV28 to TRBJ1-3; a weak D match, TRBD1 (5 bases). The germline CDR1 and CDR2 sequences are MDHEN and SYDVKM. V gave up 5 bases and J gave up 0 bases, with 23 bases separating them. The CDR3 contains 19 residues. CDR3 loop: CASSPGGTFAEVSGNTIYF. The CDR3 nucleotides read TGTGCCAGCAGTCCGGGAGGGACCTTCGCCGAAGTCTCTGGAAACACCATATATTTT.

The rearrangement links TRBV29-1 to TRBJ2-3, with 14 bases aligning to TRBD2. V lost 4 bases, J lost 4 bases, and 7 bases stayed unmatched. The CDR3 extends over 16 amino acids. Germline-derived CDR1 and CDR2 are SQVTM and ANQGSEA. CDR3 bases: TGCAGCGTTGTCCCGACTAGCGGGAGGGCACCAGATACGCAGTATTTT. It yields the protein CSVVPTSGRAPDTQYF.

The chain carries TRBV5-1 and TRBJ2-5, with 7 bases identical to TRBD1. Germline V gene sequence: CDR1 SGHRS, CDR2 YFSETQ. J was trimmed by 2 bases and V by 1 base; bases with no gene match: 5. The CDR3 is 15 amino acids. CDR3 nucleotide sequence: TGCGCCAGCAGCTTGTTGGGCAGGGGGCAAGAGACCCAGTACTTC. This translates into CASSLLGRGQETQYF.